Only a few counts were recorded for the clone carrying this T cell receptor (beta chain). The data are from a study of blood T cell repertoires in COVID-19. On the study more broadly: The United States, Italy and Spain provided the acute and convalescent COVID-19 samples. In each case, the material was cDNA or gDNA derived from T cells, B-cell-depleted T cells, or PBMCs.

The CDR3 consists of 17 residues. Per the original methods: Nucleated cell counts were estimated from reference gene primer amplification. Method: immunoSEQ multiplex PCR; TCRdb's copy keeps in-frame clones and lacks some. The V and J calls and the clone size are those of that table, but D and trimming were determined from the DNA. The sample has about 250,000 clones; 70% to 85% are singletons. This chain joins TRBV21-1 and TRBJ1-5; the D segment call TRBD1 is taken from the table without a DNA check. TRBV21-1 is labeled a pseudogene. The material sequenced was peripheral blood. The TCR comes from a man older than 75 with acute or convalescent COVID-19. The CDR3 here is CASSTQGRDRDNQPQHF. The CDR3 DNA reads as TGTGCCAGCAGCACCCAAGGCCGGGACAGAGACAATCAGCCCCAGCATTTT.